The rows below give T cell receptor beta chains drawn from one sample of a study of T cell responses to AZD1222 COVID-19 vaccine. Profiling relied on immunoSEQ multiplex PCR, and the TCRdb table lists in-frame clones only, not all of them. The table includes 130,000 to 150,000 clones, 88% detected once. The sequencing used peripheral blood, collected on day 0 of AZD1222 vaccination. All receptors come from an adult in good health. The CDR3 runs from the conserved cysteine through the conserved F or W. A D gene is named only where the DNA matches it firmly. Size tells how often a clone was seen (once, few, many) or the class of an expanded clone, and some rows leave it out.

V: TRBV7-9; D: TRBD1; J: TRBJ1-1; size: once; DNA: TGTGCCAGCAGCTCCTCACAGGGGGCGGGTCGAGCTTTCTTT; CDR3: CASSSSQGAGRAFF
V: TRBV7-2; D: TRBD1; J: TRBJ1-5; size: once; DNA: TGTGCCAGCAGCTTAGACGCGGGGGGGACAGGGGGCCGGCCCCAGCATTTT; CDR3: CASSLDAGGTGGRPQHF
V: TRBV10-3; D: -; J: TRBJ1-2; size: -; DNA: TGTGCCATCAGTGAGCCGGGTAACTATGGCTACACCTTC; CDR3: CAISEPGNYGYTF
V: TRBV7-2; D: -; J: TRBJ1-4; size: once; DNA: TGTGCCAGCAGCCCGTGGTCCGGGGATGAAAAACTGTTTTTT; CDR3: CASSPWSGDEKLFF
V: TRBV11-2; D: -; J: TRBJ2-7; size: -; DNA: TGTGCCAGCAGCCCCTCTCCGGCGGGGACAGCCTCCTACGAGCAGTACTTC; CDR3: CASSPSPAGTASYEQYF
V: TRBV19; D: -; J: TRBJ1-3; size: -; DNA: TGTGCCAGTAGTCAGGGGAGAGCTCCCTCTGGAAACACCATATATTTT; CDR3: CASSQGRAPSGNTIYF
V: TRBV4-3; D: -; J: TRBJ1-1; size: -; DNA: TGCGCCAGCAGCCAAGTAGGGTGGGGAGGGGGTAGTGAAGCTTTCTTT; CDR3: CASSQVGWGGGSEAFF
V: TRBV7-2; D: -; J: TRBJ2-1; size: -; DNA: TGTGCCAGCACCCCGGGATCCTACAATGAGCAGTTCTTC; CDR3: CASTPGSYNEQFF
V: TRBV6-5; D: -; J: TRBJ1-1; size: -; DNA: TGTGCCAGCACACTAAGACAGTCGGACACTGAAGCTTTCTTT; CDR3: CASTLRQSDTEAFF
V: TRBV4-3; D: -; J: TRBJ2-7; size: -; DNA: TGCGCCAGCAGCCGGGACACGGGGGGTCCCTACGAGCAGTACTTC; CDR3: CASSRDTGGPYEQYF
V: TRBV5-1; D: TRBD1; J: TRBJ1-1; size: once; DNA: TGCGCCAGCAGCCGACAGGGACCTAACACTGAAGCTTTCTTT; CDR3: CASSRQGPNTEAFF
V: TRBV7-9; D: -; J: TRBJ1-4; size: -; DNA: TGTGCCAGCACCCCCGAGGGTGAAAAACTGTTTTTT; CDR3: CASTPEGEKLFF
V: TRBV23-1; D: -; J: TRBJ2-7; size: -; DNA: TGCGCCAGCAGCAAACAGGGTTACGAGCAGTACTTC; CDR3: CASSKQGYEQYF
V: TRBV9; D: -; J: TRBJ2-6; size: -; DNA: TGTGCCAGCAGCCCCCCTCAAGGTGGGGCCAACGTCCTGACTTTC; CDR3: CASSPPQGGANVLTF
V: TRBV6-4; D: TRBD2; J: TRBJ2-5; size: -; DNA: TGTGCCAGCAGCGCTACCGGGGGGGAGACCCAGTACTTC; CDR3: CASSATGGETQYF
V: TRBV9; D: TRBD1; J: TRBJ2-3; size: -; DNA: TGTGCCAGCAGCGTAGACGTTGGGGGCGACAGGGCAGATACGCAGTATTTT; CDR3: CASSVDVGGDRADTQYF
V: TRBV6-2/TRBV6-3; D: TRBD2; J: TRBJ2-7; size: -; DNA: TGTGCCAGCAGTTACCCGGGACTAGCGGCGAGATACGAGCAGTACTTC; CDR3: CASSYPGLAARYEQYF
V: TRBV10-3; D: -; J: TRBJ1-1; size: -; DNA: TGTGCCATCAGTGAGTCCGAGGGAAGTGGGTCCACTGAAGCTTTCTTT; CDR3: CAISESEGSGSTEAFF
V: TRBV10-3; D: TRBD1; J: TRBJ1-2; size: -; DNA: TGTGCCATCCCGGGACAGACTAACTATGGCTACACCTTC; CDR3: CAIPGQTNYGYTF
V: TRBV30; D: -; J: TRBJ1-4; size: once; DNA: TGTGCCTGGACGGGATCCAGCGAAAAACTGTTTTTT; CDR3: CAWTGSSEKLFF
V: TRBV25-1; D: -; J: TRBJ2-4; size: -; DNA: TGTGCCAGCAGTGAACCGGGGGCCAAAAACATTCAGTACTTC; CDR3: CASSEPGAKNIQYF
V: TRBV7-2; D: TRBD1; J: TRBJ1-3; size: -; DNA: TGTGCCAGCAGCCTTTTTGGGGCGGACAGGTTCTCCTCTGGAAACACCATATATTTT; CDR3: CASSLFGADRFSSGNTIYF
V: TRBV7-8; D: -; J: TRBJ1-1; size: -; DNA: TGTGCCAGCAGCTTAGAAGGCAGGGGAGGCACTGAAGCTTTCTTT; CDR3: CASSLEGRGGTEAFF
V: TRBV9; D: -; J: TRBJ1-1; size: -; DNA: TGTGCCAGCAGCCGGACCGTGAACACTGAAGCTTTCTTT; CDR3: CASSRTVNTEAFF
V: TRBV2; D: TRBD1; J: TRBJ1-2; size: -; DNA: TGTGCCAGCAGACGGACAGGGTTTAACTATGGCTACACCTTC; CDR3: CASRRTGFNYGYTF
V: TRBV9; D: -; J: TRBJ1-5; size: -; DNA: TGTGCCAGCAGCGTTACGGGCAGCCCCAATCAGCCCCAGCATTTT; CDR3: CASSVTGSPNQPQHF
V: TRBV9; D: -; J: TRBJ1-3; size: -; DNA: TGTGCCAGCAGCGTAGACAGTACCAAGTTCTTCTCTGGAAACACCATATATTTT; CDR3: CASSVDSTKFFSGNTIYF
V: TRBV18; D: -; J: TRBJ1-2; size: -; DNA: TGTGCCAGCTCACCAGGGGGCCCCGTTTCAGGAGGCTACACCTTC; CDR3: CASSPGGPVSGGYTF
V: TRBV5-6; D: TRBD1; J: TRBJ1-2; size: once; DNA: TGTGCCAGCAGCTTACAGGGGGACTATGGCTACACCTTC; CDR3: CASSLQGDYGYTF
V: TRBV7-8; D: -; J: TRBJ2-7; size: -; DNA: TGTGCCAGCAGCCTCCCCCGGGGGCGCTCCTACGAGCAGTACTTC; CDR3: CASSLPRGRSYEQYF
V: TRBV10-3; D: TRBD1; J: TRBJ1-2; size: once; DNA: TGTGCCATCACCAACCCTGGGACAGGGTATGGCTACACCTTC; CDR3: CAITNPGTGYGYTF
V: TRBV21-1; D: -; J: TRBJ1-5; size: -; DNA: TGTGCCAGCAGCAACTGGGGATTTCAGCCCCAGCATTTT; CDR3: CASSNWGFQPQHF
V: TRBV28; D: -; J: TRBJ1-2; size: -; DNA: TGTGCCAGCAGTGGCTATGGCTACACCTTC; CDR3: CASSGYGYTF
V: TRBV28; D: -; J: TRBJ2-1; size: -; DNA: TGTGCCAGCAGTTTACCGGCTAGAGTCAATGAGCAGTTCTTC; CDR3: CASSLPARVNEQFF
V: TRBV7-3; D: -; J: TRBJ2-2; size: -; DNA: TGTGCCAGCAGACCTAGGGGGGGCTTGACCGGCACCGGGGAGCTGTTTTTT; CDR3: CASRPRGGLTGTGELFF
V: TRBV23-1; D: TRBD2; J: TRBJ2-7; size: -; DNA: TGCGCCAGCAGACCTGTTCTAAGCGGGGGGACTAACGAGCAGTACTTC; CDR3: CASRPVLSGGTNEQYF
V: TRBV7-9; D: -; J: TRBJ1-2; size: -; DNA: TGTGCCAGCAGCTTAGTTGGCGGGCCCTATGGCTACACCTTC; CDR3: CASSLVGGPYGYTF
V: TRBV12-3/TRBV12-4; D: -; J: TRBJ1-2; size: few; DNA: TGTGCCAGCAGTTTCAAGGGTGGCGCTGGCTACACCTTC; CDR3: CASSFKGGAGYTF
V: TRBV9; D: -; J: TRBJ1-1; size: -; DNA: TGTGCCAGCAGCGTAGCAGGGAACACTGAAGCTTTCTTT; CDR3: CASSVAGNTEAFF
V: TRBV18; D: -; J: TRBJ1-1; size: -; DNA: TGTGCCAGCTCACCTCAGGGAACTGAAGCTTTCTTT; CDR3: CASSPQGTEAFF
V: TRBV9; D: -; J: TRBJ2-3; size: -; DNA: TGTGCCAGCAGCGTAGTGGGGGAGGCCCTAAGCACAGATACGCAGTATTTT; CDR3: CASSVVGEALSTDTQYF
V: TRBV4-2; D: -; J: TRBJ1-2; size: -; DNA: TGTGCCAGCAGCCAAGATCGTCGGGGCTACACCTTC; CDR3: CASSQDRRGYTF
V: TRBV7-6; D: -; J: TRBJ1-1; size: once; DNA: TGTGCCAGCAGCCCCAATCGACAGGCCACTGAAGCTTTCTTT; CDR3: CASSPNRQATEAFF
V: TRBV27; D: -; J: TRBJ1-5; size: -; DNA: TGTGCCAGCAGTTTATCGGGCCAGCGCAATCAGCCCCAGCATTTT; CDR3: CASSLSGQRNQPQHF
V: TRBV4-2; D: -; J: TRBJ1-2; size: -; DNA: TGTGCCAGCAGCCAAGCCCCAGTCTACACCTTC; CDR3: CASSQAPVYTF
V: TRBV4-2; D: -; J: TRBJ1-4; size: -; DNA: TGTGCCAGCAGCCTGGGATCTAGGACTAATGAAAAACTGTTTTTT; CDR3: CASSLGSRTNEKLFF